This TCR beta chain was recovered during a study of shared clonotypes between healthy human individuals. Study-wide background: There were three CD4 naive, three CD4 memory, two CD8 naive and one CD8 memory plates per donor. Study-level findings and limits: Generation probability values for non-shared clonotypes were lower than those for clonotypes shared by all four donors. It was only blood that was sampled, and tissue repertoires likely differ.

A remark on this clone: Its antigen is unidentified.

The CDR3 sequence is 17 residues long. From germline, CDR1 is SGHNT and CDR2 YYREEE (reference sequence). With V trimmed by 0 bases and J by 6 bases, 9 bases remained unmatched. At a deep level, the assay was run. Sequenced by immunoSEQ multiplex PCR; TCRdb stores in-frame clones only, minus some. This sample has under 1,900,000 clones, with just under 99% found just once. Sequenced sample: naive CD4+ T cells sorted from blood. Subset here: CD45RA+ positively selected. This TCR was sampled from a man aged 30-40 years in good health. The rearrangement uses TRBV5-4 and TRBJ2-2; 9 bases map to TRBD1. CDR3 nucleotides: TGTGCCAGCAGCTTGGCCTTGGGACAGGGTATGGCCGGGGAGCTGTTTTTT. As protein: CASSLALGQGMAGELFF.